The 17 T cell receptor beta chains in this list originate from one sample, sequenced in a study of control samples from healthy donors and cancer patients. Only in-frame clones appear in the TCRdb table, and some are missing; sequencing was by immunoSEQ multiplex PCR. The sample yields fewer than 300,000 clones, more than 65% seen once. The sample was PBMCs. The receptors stem from a woman aged 60-75 years with lung cancer.

The genes are TRBV7-3 and TRBJ2-1; D not certain. CDR1 SGHTA and CDR2 FQGTGA come from the germline V gene. The length of the CDR3 is 14 residues. V was shortened by 2 bases and J by 7 bases, with 12 bases between the two germline ends. In nucleotides, the CDR3 is TGTGCCAGCAGCTTATCCGGGCCGTTGAATGAGCAGTTCTTC. Protein: CASSLSGPLNEQFF.

This clone showed up just once. The chain is built from TRBV4-1 and TRBJ2-3; 7 nucleotides line up with TRBD1. The CDR3 runs 16 residues. CDR1 and CDR2 from the germline V gene are MGHRA and YSYEKL. The trim removed 4 bases at V and 1 base at J, leaving 8 bases unmatched. CDR3 sequence reads: CASSRLGGLGTDTQYF. CDR3 sequence (DNA): TGCGCCAGCAGCCGATTAGGGGGCTTAGGCACAGATACGCAGTATTTT.

The chain is built from TRBV11-3 and TRBJ1-2; TRBD1 aligns across 8 bases. V gave up 4 bases and J gave up 4 bases; unmatched junction bases: 5. The CDR3 runs 14 residues. Germline lookup yields CDR1 SGHNT and CDR2 YENEEA. CDR3 sequence reads: CASSYHRGFYGYTF. CDR3 nucleotides: TGTGCCAGCAGCTACCACAGGGGGTTCTATGGCTACACCTTC. Using reference TRBV11-3 and TRBJ1-2 for the parts outside the CDR3, the full variable domain is EAGVVQSPRYKIIEKKQPVAFWCNPISGHNTLYWYLQNLGQGPELLIRYENEEAVDDSQLPKDRFSAERLKGVDSTLKIQPAELGDSAVYLCASSYHRGFYGYTFGSGTRLTVV.

The chain combines TRBV11-2 with TRBJ1-1, with 8 bases aligning to TRBD1. Trimming cost V 5 bases and J 5 bases; bases outside gene matches: 10. Per the germline V gene, CDR1 is SGHAT and CDR2 is FQNNGV. The CDR3 has 15 amino acids. The CDR3 is CASSARTGFRTEAFF. The CDR3 nucleotides are TGTGCCAGCAGCGCGAGGACAGGGTTCCGAACTGAAGCTTTCTTT.

The V and J genes are TRBV6-1 and TRBJ1-1; no clear D gene. The CDR3 length is 15 residues. The germline gives CDR1 MNHNS, CDR2 SASEGT. Between the trimmed V and J ends, which lost 3 bases and 3 bases, there was a span of 14 bases. The CDR3 here is CASSDKRRGDTEAFF. CDR3 coding DNA: TGTGCCAGCAGTGATAAAAGGCGGGGAGACACTGAAGCTTTCTTT.

CDR3 in DNA: TGTGCCAGCAGCCTCCAGGGAACGGCGCCTGAAGCTTTCTTT. Translation gives CASSLQGTAPEAFF. The chain carries TRBV14 and TRBJ1-1; D may be TRBD1 (5 bases). Germline V lookup: CDR1 SGHDN, CDR2 FVKESK. V gave up 4 bases and J gave up 6 bases, with 15 bases separating them. CDR3 size: 14 residues.

Details on this clone: With a much larger clone just one base away, this may be a read error. The sample holds other DNA sequences that translate to the same CDR3. The chain couples TRBV2 to TRBJ2-7; 8 positions agree with TRBD1. This CDR3 has 12 residues. Trimming removed 5 bases from V and 4 bases from J; junction bases left unmatched: 1. The germline V gene has CDR1 SNHLY and CDR2 FYNNEI. CDR3 in amino acids: CASSRQGYEQYF. The DNA of the CDR3 is TGTGCCAGCAGTCGACAGGGGTACGAGCAGTACTTC.

This CDR3 reads CASSYAQVMEQFF. DNA of the CDR3: TGTGCCAGCAGTTACGCGCAGGTAATGGAGCAGTTCTTC. The chain employs TRBV6-5 and TRBJ2-1; D unclear. Trimming stripped 2 bases from V and 10 bases from J, with 12 bases between. Germline CDR1 and CDR2: MNHEY and SVGAGI. This CDR3 spans 13 amino acids.

The chain is built from TRBV2 and TRBJ1-5; 8 bases are a match to TRBD1. V dropped 5 bases and J dropped 5; count of bases not matched to a gene: 5. CDR1 is SNHLY, CDR2 FYNNEI, per germline. The CDR3 sequence is 14 residues long. The CDR3 protein is CASSLGQGYQPQHF. DNA of the CDR3: TGTGCCAGCAGTTTAGGACAGGGTTATCAGCCCCAGCATTTT.

This clone was detected a few times. The V gene is TRBV5-5, the J gene TRBJ1-4, with TRBD1 identical over 8 bases. Germline CDR1 reads SGHKS; CDR2 reads YYEKEE (reference sequence). After removal of 4 bases from V and 13 bases from J, the junction contained 6 bases not matched to a gene. The length of the CDR3 is 12 residues. The DNA of the CDR3 is TGTGCCAGCAGCCCGGACAGGGATAGACTGTTTTTT. It is translated as CASSPDRDRLFF. The whole variable domain, remainder taken from reference TRBV5-5 and TRBJ1-4, is DAGVTQSPTHLIKTRGQQVTLRCSPISGHKSVSWYQQVLGQGPQFIFQYYEKEERGRGNFPDRFSARQFPNYSSELNVNALLLGDSALYLCASSPDRDRLFFGSGTQLSVL.

This chain connects TRBV6-6 to TRBJ2-7, with 8 bases identical to TRBD2. This CDR3 region has 14 residues. V lost 6 bases to trimming and J lost 1 base; unmatched junction nucleotides: 5. Germline V gene data show CDR1 as MNHNY and CDR2 as SVGAGI (reference sequence). The DNA for the CDR3 is TGTGCCAGCAGCCGCAGCGGGGGATCCTACGAGCAGTACTTC. Translation gives CASSRSGGSYEQYF.

In nucleotides, the CDR3 is TGCGCCAGCAGCTTGGGGCTAGCGGGGCACGGTGAGCAGTTCTTC. As protein: CASSLGLAGHGEQFF. V gene TRBV5-1 combines with J gene TRBJ2-1; 9 bases match TRBD2. Germline values: CDR1 SGHRS, CDR2 YFSETQ. The CDR3 sequence is 15 residues long. V shed 0 bases and J 9 bases; nucleotides not matched to a gene: 7.

The J gene is TRBJ2-7, the V gene TRBV6-2 or TRBV6-3; unclear D gene. The V end lost 6 bases, the J end lost 4 bases, and 10 bases lay between the germline ends. CDR3 length: 12 residues. Germline-derived CDR1 and CDR2 are MNHEY and SVGEGT. CDR3 in amino acids: CASSHSRYEQYF. DNA for the CDR3: TGTGCCAGCAGCCACTCCAGGTACGAGCAGTACTTC.

V gene TRBV6-5 combines with J gene TRBJ1-2; D gene unclear. The V gene lost 6 bases and the J gene lost 6 bases, with 17 bases spanning the gap. Germline CDR1 and CDR2: MNHEY and SVGAGI. The CDR3 has 14 residues. Here the CDR3 reads CASRPSTSVDGYTF. CDR3 sequence (DNA): TGTGCCAGCAGACCAAGCACGTCTGTGGATGGCTACACCTTC.

This chain uses TRBV27 with TRBJ2-3, with D possibly being TRBD1 (6 bases). Germline CDR1 and CDR2: MNHEY and SMNVEV (reference sequence). V gave up 6 bases and J gave up 2 bases, with 15 bases separating them. CDR3 length equals 15 residues. The CDR3 reads CASSPRGHLTDTQYF. In DNA, the CDR3 is TGTGCCAGCAGCCCCCGGGGACACCTCACAGATACGCAGTATTTT.

J is TRBJ2-5 and V is TRBV5-4; D might be TRBD2 (5 bases). Per the germline V gene, CDR1 is SGHNT and CDR2 is YYREEE (reference sequence). The CDR3 sequence is 15 residues long. Deletions cut 1 base from V and 0 bases from J, with 10 bases between. DNA for the CDR3: TGTGCCAGCAGCTTGAGAGGGCGGTACCAAGAGACCCAGTACTTC. Its translation: CASSLRGRYQETQYF.

Only one count was recorded for this clone. CDR3 sequence: CASSSPEQYF. CDR3 nucleotide sequence: TGTGCCAGCAGTTCCCCGGAGCAGTACTTC. The J gene is TRBJ2-7, the V gene TRBV2; D remains ambiguous. Germline V gene data show CDR1 as SNHLY and CDR2 as FYNNEI. V lost 5 bases to trimming and J lost 7 bases, with 6 bases between them. CDR3 size: 10 residues.